The 3 T cell receptor beta chains in this list originate from one sample, sequenced in a study of T cell responses to AZD1222 COVID-19 vaccine. The protocol was immunoSEQ multiplex PCR, while the TCRdb copy is restricted to in-frame clones and leaves out a portion. This repertoire shows 100,000 to 140,000 clones, roughly 90% found once; its top ten account for under 7%. The source was peripheral blood, collected on day 0 of AZD1222 vaccination. All receptors derive from an adult in good health.

The chain recombines TRBV7-2 with TRBJ2-7; D perhaps matches TRBD2 (6 bases). This CDR3 comprises 15 residues. V dropped 5 bases and J dropped 2 bases, with 16 bases sitting between them. CDR1 and CDR2 (germline): SGHTA, FQGNSA. CDR3: CASSQGWGTPYEQYF. The CDR3, as DNA: TGTGCCAGCAGCCAAGGGTGGGGGACTCCCTACGAGCAGTACTTC.

The genes are TRBV24-1 and TRBJ2-2; the D gene is possibly TRBD1 (6 bases). From germline, CDR1 is KGHDR and CDR2 SFDVKD. V shed 4 bases and J shed 6 bases, with 17 bases lying between them. This CDR3 has 16 residues. This CDR3 reads CATSDPTGLEAGELFF. The CDR3 bases are TGTGCCACCAGTGACCCCACAGGGTTGGAGGCCGGGGAGCTGTTTTTT.

The chain carries TRBV18 and TRBJ1-1; 7 bases are a match to TRBD1. Trimming took 2 bases from V and 5 from J; bases not matched to a gene: 11. The germline V gene encodes CDR1 KGHSH and CDR2 LQKENI. The CDR3 is made up of 16 amino acids. CDR3 protein: CASSPIQLQGGTEAFF. CDR3 bases: TGTGCCAGCTCACCAATCCAACTCCAGGGGGGGACTGAAGCTTTCTTT. Full variable domain (remainder filled in from reference TRBV18 and TRBJ1-1): NAGVMQNPRHLVRRRGQEARLRCSPMKGHSHVYWYRQLPEEGLKFMVYLQKENIIDESGMPKERFSAEFPKEGPSILRIQQVVRGDSAAYFCASSPIQLQGGTEAFFGQGTRLTVV.